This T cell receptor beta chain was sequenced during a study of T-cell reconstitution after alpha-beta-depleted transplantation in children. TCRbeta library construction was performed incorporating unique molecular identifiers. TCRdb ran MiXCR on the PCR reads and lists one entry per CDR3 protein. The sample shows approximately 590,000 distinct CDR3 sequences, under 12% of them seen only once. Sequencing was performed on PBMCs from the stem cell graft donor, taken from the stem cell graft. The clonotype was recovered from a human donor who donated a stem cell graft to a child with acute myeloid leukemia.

DNA for the CDR3: TGTGCCAGCAGCCGCGGGAGCGTCAATGAGCAGTTCTTC. Translated, it gives CASSRGSVNEQFF. The gene calls are TRBV11-3 and TRBJ2-1; TRBD2 matches at 7 bases. The J segment lost 6 bases and the V segment lost 5 bases, leaving 4 bases of the junction unmatched. The CDR3 runs to 13 residues. The V gene's germline CDR1 is SGHNT and CDR2 YENEEA. The full variable domain, its missing parts supplied by reference TRBV11-3 and TRBJ2-1, is EAGVVQSPRYKIIEKKQPVAFWCNPISGHNTLYWYLQNLGQGPELLIRYENEEAVDDSQLPKDRFSAERLKGVDSTLKIQPAELGDSAVYLCASSRGSVNEQFFGPGTRLTVL.